One sample yielded the 20 T cell receptor beta chains listed below, sequenced in a study of prognosis after radiotherapy for stage I lung cancer. The TCR beta CDR3 region was amplified from genomic DNA, with two rounds of multiplex PCR being used for the amplification. During first-round PCR, primers specific to each TRBV and TRBJ gene were used. TCRdb used MiXCR to reprocess the multiplex PCR reads, holding one entry per CDR3 protein. The sample lists some 20,000 distinct CDR3 sequences, around 50% occurring once. The starting material was PBMCs, obtained before or after stereotactic body radiation therapy (not recorded which). These receptors all stem from a donor aged 50 or older with non-small cell lung cancer.

This sequence joins TRBV28 and TRBJ2-1; TRBD1 matches at 7 bases. This CDR3 spans 15 amino acids. CDR1 MDHEN and CDR2 SYDVKM come from the germline V gene. V trimming: 9 bases; J trimming: 2 bases; junction bases outside the gene matches: 10. CDR3 coding DNA: TGTGCCAGAAGGAAGGACAGGATTACCTACAATGAGCAGTTCTTC. This gives the protein CARRKDRITYNEQFF.

This clonotype qualifies as medium-sized. The chain recombines TRBV2 with TRBJ1-2, with D uncertain. With 5 bases removed from V and 2 bases from J, the gap between germline ends came to 9 bases. The CDR3 has 13 residues. CDR1 SNHLY and CDR2 FYNNEI come from the germline V gene. CDR3 protein: CASSTTGNYGYTF. The DNA of the CDR3 is TGTGCCAGCAGTACCACGGGAAACTATGGCTACACCTTC. The full variable domain, in which reference TRBV2 and TRBJ1-2 provide the parts outside the CDR3, is EPEVTQTPSHQVTQMGQEVILRCVPISNHLYFYWYRQILGQKVEFLVSFYNNEISEKSEIFDDQFSVERPDGSNFTLKIRSTKLEDSAMYFCASSTTGNYGYTFGSGTRLTVV.

CDR3 DNA: TGTGCCAGCAGTCCCCTGAATGAGCAGTTCTTC. Protein sequence: CASSPLNEQFF. The gene calls are TRBV12-3 or TRBV12-4 and TRBJ2-1; the D is unclear. Trimming pared 5 bases from V and 7 bases from J, leaving 6 bases between. The CDR3 contains 11 residues.

The rearrangement links TRBV12-3 or TRBV12-4 to TRBJ2-2; 8 bases line up with TRBD1. The ends lost 3 bases at V and 7 bases at J; junction bases unmatched: 7. The CDR3 has 15 amino acids. DNA for the CDR3: TGTGCCAGCAGTTTCAGGACAGGGTCAGGCGGGGAGCTGTTTTTT. Amino acid sequence: CASSFRTGSGGELFF.

In the case of this clonotype: This is likely an artifact of a read error, given a far larger clone one base away. The chain recombines TRBV6-4 with TRBJ1-5; D call uncertain. Germline CDR1 and CDR2: MRHNA and SNTAGT. Deletions cut 7 bases from V and 2 bases from J, with 15 bases between. There are 15 residues in the CDR3. CDR3 bases: TGTGCCAGCATCCTCGGAGGTGAGGGCAATCAGCCCCAGCATTTT. Amino acids: CASILGGEGNQPQHF.

This clonotype was recorded at least ten times. The genes are TRBV12-3 or TRBV12-4 and TRBJ1-1, with a weak D call TRBD1 (5 bases). This CDR3 has 12 amino acids. V lost 8 bases, J lost 5 bases, and 12 bases lay in between. CDR3 residues: CASGSGGTEAFF. For the CDR3, the DNA is TGTGCCAGCGGATCGGGGGGAACTGAAGCTTTCTTT.

The rearrangement uses TRBV6-2 or TRBV6-3 and TRBJ2-7; possible D gene TRBD2, 6 bases. The CDR3 length is 15 residues. Per the germline V gene, CDR1 is MNHEY and CDR2 is SVGEGT. The V and J ends lost 0 bases and 0 bases respectively, with 9 bases between them. The CDR3 protein is CASSYSAGGSYEQYF. Written as DNA, the CDR3 is TGTGCCAGCAGTTACTCCGCCGGGGGCTCCTACGAGCAGTACTTC.

This clonotype was observed once. The chain is built from TRBV2 and TRBJ2-7; the match to TRBD2 covers 7 bases. The junction had 9 bases not matched to a gene; V was cut back by 3 bases and J by 4 bases. The length of the CDR3 is 15 residues. The germline V gene encodes CDR1 SNHLY and CDR2 FYNNEI. The CDR3 sequence: CASSEGAGCCYEQYF. The CDR3 nucleotides are TGTGCCAGCAGTGAGGGAGCGGGATGTTGTTACGAGCAGTACTTC.

The sample holds many counts of this clonotype. The chain recombines TRBV12-3 or TRBV12-4 with TRBJ2-3; D not resolved. CDR3 length: 15 residues. With 6 bases removed from V and 2 bases from J, the gap between germline ends came to 15 bases. The CDR3 DNA reads as TGTGCCAGCAGCTTTAGCAGACAAAACACAGATACGCAGTATTTT. Translating it yields CASSFSRQNTDTQYF.

The rearrangement joins TRBV11-2 to TRBJ2-1; D is undetermined. V dropped 2 bases and J dropped 8 bases, with 10 bases sitting between them. The CDR3 length is 13 residues. From germline, CDR1 is SGHAT and CDR2 FQNNGV. CDR3 protein: CASSLRWFHEQFF. The CDR3 DNA follows: TGTGCCAGCAGCTTACGGTGGTTCCATGAGCAGTTCTTC.

The chain carries TRBV6-9 and TRBJ2-1; 9 bases fit TRBD1. Germline trimming cut 3 bases from V and 8 bases from J; bases unmatched to any gene: 11. CDR3 length: 16 residues. Germline V lookup: CDR1 MNHGY, CDR2 SVAAGI. The CDR3 region has the DNA TGTGCCAGCAGTTACGACGAAGGGACAGGGTGGGATGAGCAGTTCTTC. This codes for CASSYDEGTGWDEQFF.

This clonotype was detected a few times. Just one base apart from a much larger clone, this may be a read error. The rearrangement uses TRBV3-1 and TRBJ2-1; 12 bases map to TRBD2. The CDR3 extends over 17 amino acids. Germline V gene sequence: CDR1 LGHDT, CDR2 YNNKEL (reference sequence). The CDR3 region is CASSQGLGLAGYNEQLF. CDR3 sequence (DNA): TGTGCCAGCAGCCAAGGTTTAGGACTAGCGGGGTACAATGAGCAGTTATTC.

With respect to this clonotype: A read error likely explains this, since a far larger clone differs by one base. The rearrangement links TRBV7-9 to TRBJ2-5; D is ambiguous. Per germline, CDR1 SEHNR and CDR2 FQNEAQ (reference sequence). CDR3 length: 15 residues. The V end was cut by 3 bases, the J end by 8 bases, with 19 bases between. CDR3 protein: CASSLIRTSVDTQYF. CDR3 DNA sequence: TGTGCCAGCAGCTTGATACGGACCAGCGTGGATACCCAGTACTTC.

Details on this clonotype: Relative to the germline gene, one junction end is altered; a read error may explain this. The rearrangement uses TRBV7-7 and TRBJ2-5; TRBD2 matches 7 bases. CDR3 length: 14 amino acids. CDR1 and CDR2 (germline): SSHAT, FNYEAQ (reference sequence). The CDR3 loop reads CASSGAGPQETQYF. The DNA of the CDR3 is TGTGCTAGCAGCGGGGCGGGACCACAAGAGACCCAGTACTTC. The variable domain in full, completed from reference TRBV7-7 and TRBJ2-5, reads GAGVSQSPRYKVTKRGQDVTLRCDPISSHATLYWYQQALGQGPEFLTYFNYEAQPDKSGLPSDRFSAERPEGSISTLTIQRTEQRDSAMYRCASSGAGPQETQYFGPGTRLLVL.

The V call is TRBV20-1, the J call TRBJ2-3; TRBD2 agrees at 7 bases. Germline CDR1 DFQATT, CDR2 SNEGSKA (reference sequence). The V segment lost 5 bases and the J segment 1 base; nucleotides outside the gene matches: 9. The CDR3 contains 15 residues. CDR3 bases: TGCAGTGCTCCGGGGGACTATGTGGGCACAGATACGCAGTATTTT. Protein product: CSAPGDYVGTDTQYF.

With regard to this clonotype: With a far larger clone one base away, a read error is the likely cause. This rearrangement joins TRBV5-5 to TRBJ2-1; 7 nucleotides match TRBD2. This CDR3 is built from 14 residues. The germline gives CDR1 SGHKS, CDR2 YYEKEE (reference sequence). Here the CDR3 reads CASRPGGSGNGQFF. CDR3 coding DNA: TGCGCCAGCCGTCCTGGCGGGAGCGGGAATGGGCAGTTCTTC.

This clonotype is medium-sized. The chain is built from TRBV20-1 and TRBJ2-3; D possibly corresponds to TRBD2 (5 bases). V lost 6 bases and J 2 bases, leaving 12 bases between the germline ends. Germline V gene data show CDR1 as DFQATT and CDR2 as SNEGSKA (reference sequence). This CDR3 contains 13 residues. Here the CDR3 reads CSAILANTDTQYF. Here the CDR3 DNA reads TGCAGTGCGATTTTAGCGAACACAGATACGCAGTATTTT.

This clonotype was seen many times. The chain recombines TRBV4-1 with TRBJ2-1; no reliable D call. Germline CDR1 reads MGHRA; CDR2 reads YSYEKL. The CDR3 totals 15 residues. V was pared by 0 bases and J by 3 bases, with 9 bases between. The CDR3 is CASSQDSSGYNEQFF. CDR3 DNA: TGCGCCAGCAGCCAAGACTCCTCGGGCTACAATGAGCAGTTCTTC.

Points on this clonotype: A read error may produce the germline difference seen at one junction end. The V and J genes are TRBV19 and TRBJ2-2; D remains ambiguous. Germline assignment: CDR1 LNHDA and CDR2 SQIVND (reference sequence). The CDR3 consists of 14 residues. Written as DNA, the CDR3 is TGTGCCAGTAGTATCGTAAGAGACACCGGTGAGCTGTTTTTT. This encodes CASSIVRDTGELFF.

CDR3 nucleotides: TGTGCCAGTATTATGGGAGTGACCCCCGGGGAGCTGTTTTTT. Translated, it gives CASIMGVTPGELFF. The rearrangement joins TRBV19 to TRBJ2-2; possibly TRBD2 for D (5 bases). The CDR3 is 14 amino acids. CDR1 LNHDA and CDR2 SQIVND come from the germline V gene (reference sequence). Trimming stripped 7 bases from V and 6 bases from J, with 15 bases between.